The TCR beta chain described here comes from a study of T cell repertoires in cytomegalovirus infection. Turning to the study itself: The authors used CMV epitopes that were HLA-C-restricted (recently identified) and HLA-B-restricted (well studied). CMV infection and matching HLA type were both indicated by public TCR beta signatures.

The CDR3 totals 10 residues. The germline gives CDR1 SQVTM, CDR2 ANQGSEA. TCRdb reprocessed the reads via MiXCR and lists one record per CDR3 protein. The sample lists around 310,000 distinct CDR3 sequences, 29% occurring once. This clonotype was seen only a few times. Its specificity is not known. The sequences come from cultured PBMCs, collected from culture after CMV antigen stimulation. The source of this sequence is a human donor in good health (CMV status not recorded). Some clones in this sample may be carry-over from other donors' samples. This chain joins TRBV29-1 and TRBJ1-1; D is ambiguous. CDR3 sequence: CTPGETEAFF. CDR3 sequence (DNA): TGCACGCCGGGAGAGACTGAAGCTTTCTTT.